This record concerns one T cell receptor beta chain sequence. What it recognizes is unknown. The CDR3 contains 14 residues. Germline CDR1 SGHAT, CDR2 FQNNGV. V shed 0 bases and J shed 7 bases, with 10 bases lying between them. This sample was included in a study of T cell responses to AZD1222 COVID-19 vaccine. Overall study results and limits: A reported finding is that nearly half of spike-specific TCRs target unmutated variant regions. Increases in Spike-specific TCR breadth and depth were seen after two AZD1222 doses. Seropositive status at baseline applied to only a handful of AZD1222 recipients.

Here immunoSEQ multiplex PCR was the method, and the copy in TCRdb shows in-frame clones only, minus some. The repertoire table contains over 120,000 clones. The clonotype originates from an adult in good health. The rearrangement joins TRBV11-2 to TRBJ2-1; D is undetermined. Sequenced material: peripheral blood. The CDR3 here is CASSLDLLVNEQFF. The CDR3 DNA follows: TGTGCCAGCAGCTTAGATCTCCTCGTAAATGAGCAGTTCTTC.